What follows is one T cell receptor (beta chain) and its context. The sample is drawn from a study of CD8+CD57+ T cells in acquired aplastic anemia. TCR beta VDJ and CDR3 profiling used genomic DNA as template. TCRdb re-analysed the reads in MiXCR, keeping a single row per CDR3 protein. Of about 200,000 distinct CDR3 sequences listed, roughly 45% were seen once; the top ten hold just under 20%. Selection for sequencing was limited to patients who had shown CD8+CD57+ cell expansion by flow cytometry. Germline assignment: CDR1 WNHNN and CDR2 SYGVQD (reference sequence). CDR3 length: 15 residues. V shed 3 bases and J 4 bases; nucleotides not matched to a gene: 1.

The rearrangement links TRBV10-1 to TRBJ2-6; TRBD2 matches at 9 bases. Sequencing used sorted CD4+, CD8+, or CD8+CD57+ T cells (not recorded which) from PBMCs. This clonotype was sampled from a human donor with aplastic anemia. The CDR3 here is CASSDLAGGANVLTF. CDR3 coding DNA: TGCGCCAGCAGTGACCTAGCGGGGGGGGCCAACGTCCTGACTTTC.